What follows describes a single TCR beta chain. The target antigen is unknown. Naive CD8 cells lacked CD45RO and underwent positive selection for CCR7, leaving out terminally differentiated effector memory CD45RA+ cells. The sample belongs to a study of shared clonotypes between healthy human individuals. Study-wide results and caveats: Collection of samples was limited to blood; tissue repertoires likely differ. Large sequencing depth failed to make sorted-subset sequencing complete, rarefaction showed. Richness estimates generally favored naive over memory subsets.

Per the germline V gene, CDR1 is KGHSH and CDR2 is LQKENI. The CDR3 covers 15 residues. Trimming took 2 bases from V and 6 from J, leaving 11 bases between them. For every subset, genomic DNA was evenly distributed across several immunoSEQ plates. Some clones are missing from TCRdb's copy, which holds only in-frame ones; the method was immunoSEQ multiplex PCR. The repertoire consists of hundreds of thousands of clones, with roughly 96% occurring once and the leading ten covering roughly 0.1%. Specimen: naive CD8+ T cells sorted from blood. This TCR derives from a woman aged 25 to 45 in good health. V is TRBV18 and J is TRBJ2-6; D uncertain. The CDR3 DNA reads TGTGCCAGCTCACCATGGCCGCATTTGGCCAACGTCCTGACTTTC. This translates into CASSPWPHLANVLTF.